This T cell receptor beta chain came from a study of T cell clonotyping in hematopoietic cell transplantation. The time point here: recipient sample about 28 days before transplant, after cytoreduction. TCRdb's copy holds only in-frame clones and misses some; the assay was immunoSEQ multiplex PCR. The sample carries roughly 29,000 clones, approximately 80% recorded once. V was clipped by 5 bases and J by 9 bases, with 14 bases between them. Germline values: CDR1 MNHNS, CDR2 SASEGT. CDR3 length: 13 amino acids. The TCR comes from a woman aged 25 to 39 with chronic myeloid leukemia. Some clones in this sample may be carry-over from other donors' samples. Material: peripheral blood mononuclear cells, obtained before stem cell transplant. This chain joins TRBV6-1 and TRBJ1-5, with a tentative D call TRBD1 (5 bases). This chain's CDR3 is CASSSRPGGPQHF. The DNA for the CDR3 is TGTGCCAGCAGTTCCCGCCCCGGGGGGCCCCAGCATTTT.